The rows below give T cell receptor beta chains drawn from one sample of a study of cytomegalovirus exposure and HLA in healthy donors. Assay: immunoSEQ multiplex PCR; the TCRdb copy retains only in-frame clones and omits some. The sample holds 150,000 to 200,000 clones, 80% seen once. Specimen: PBMCs. The receptors were gathered from a woman between 40 and 50 years old in good health and CMV-seronegative. CDR3s include the opening cysteine and the closing phenylalanine or tryptophan. The D gene is left open where the match is weak. Some rows mark clone size as missing; the rest say once, few, many or name a class of expanded clone.

>-|TRBJ1-4|-|TRBV9
CASSEPGRGEKLFF
TGTGCCAGCAGCGAACCAGGAAGGGGGGAAAAACTGTTTTTT
>-|TRBJ2-6|-|TRBV19
CASSTSRESGANVLTF
TGTGCCAGTAGTACCTCCCGGGAATCTGGGGCCAACGTCCTGACTTTC
>-|TRBJ2-4|-|TRBV19
CASSTVTAENIQYF
TGTGCCAGTAGTACTGTGACAGCAGAAAACATTCAGTACTTC
>once|TRBJ1-2|TRBD1|TRBV4-3
CASSQFQGESVNGYTF
TGCGCCAGCAGCCAATTTCAGGGGGAGTCGGTAAATGGCTACACCTTC
>once|TRBJ2-2|TRBD1|TRBV7-9
CASSGRDRVWTGELFF
TGTGCCAGCAGCGGCCGGGACAGGGTATGGACCGGGGAGCTGTTTTTT
>-|TRBJ2-2|-|TRBV27
CASSTQGTGELFF
TGTGCCAGCAGTACCCAGGGAACCGGGGAGCTGTTTTTT
>few|TRBJ2-5|TRBD2|TRBV9
CASSVEITSGPQETQYF
TGTGCCAGCAGCGTAGAGATAACTAGCGGGCCTCAAGAGACCCAGTACTTC
>-|TRBJ1-4|-|TRBV5-6
CASSLEYRTGEKLFF
TGTGCCAGCAGCTTGGAGTACAGGACGGGTGAAAAACTGTTTTTT
>-|TRBJ1-1|-|TRBV11-1
CASSLGQGSSMNTEAFF
TGTGCCAGCAGCTTAGGGCAGGGAAGCTCCATGAACACTGAAGCTTTCTTT
>once|TRBJ1-1|-|TRBV6-4
CASKVQPPPMNTEAFF
TGTGCCAGCAAAGTACAGCCACCACCCATGAACACTGAAGCTTTCTTT
>-|TRBJ2-7|-|TRBV6-1
CASSSPIDEQYF
TGTGCCAGCAGCTCCCCTATTGACGAGCAGTACTTC
>-|TRBJ1-2|-|TRBV29-1
CSVASPLWGYTF
TGCAGCGTTGCCAGTCCCCTTTGGGGCTACACCTTC
>-|TRBJ2-3|-|TRBV10-3
CAISDSGHPPPEDTQYF
TGTGCCATCAGTGACTCGGGACACCCCCCTCCAGAAGATACGCAGTATTTT
>-|TRBJ2-3|TRBD2|TRBV12-5
CASGPGTSGTDTQYF
TGTGCTAGTGGTCCCGGGACTAGCGGCACAGATACGCAGTATTTT
>-|TRBJ1-1|-|TRBV11-3
CASSLVAGPEAFF
TGTGCCAGCAGCTTAGTCGCAGGCCCTGAAGCTTTCTTT
>-|TRBJ1-1|TRBD1|TRBV14
CASSYAGTGIWNTEAFF
TGTGCCAGCAGCTATGCCGGGACAGGGATTTGGAACACTGAAGCTTTCTTT
>few|TRBJ2-3|TRBD2|TRBV9
CASSVSPYSGSRGDTQYF
TGTGCCAGCAGCGTATCCCCCTATAGCGGGAGTAGGGGAGATACGCAGTATTTT
>-|TRBJ2-1|TRBD2|TRBV29-1
CSVAREGPPFF
TGCAGCGTTGCGCGGGAGGGCCCCCCGTTCTTC
>-|TRBJ2-1|-|TRBV7-9
CASSLRFDEQFF
TGTGCCAGCAGCTTACGTTTTGATGAGCAGTTCTTC
>-|TRBJ1-1|-|TRBV14
CASSGGWNTEAFF
TGTGCCAGCAGTGGGGGCTGGAACACTGAAGCTTTCTTT
>-|TRBJ2-1|TRBD2|TRBV5-1
CASSRGASGSPYNEQFF
TGCGCCAGCAGTCGGGGGGCTAGCGGGAGTCCCTACAATGAGCAGTTCTTC
>-|TRBJ1-1|-|TRBV2
CASTLGVLNTEAFF
TGTGCCAGCACCCTAGGGGTATTGAACACTGAAGCTTTCTTT
>once|TRBJ1-6|-|TRBV27
CASRSQGTVIVSPLHF
TGTGCCAGCAGATCACAGGGTACCGTAATCGTTTCACCCCTCCACTTT
>once|TRBJ2-3|TRBD2|TRBV5-4
CASSFPPSGSTDTQYF
TGTGCCAGCAGCTTTCCCCCTAGCGGTAGCACAGATACGCAGTATTTT
>once|TRBJ1-1|TRBD1|TRBV7-2
CASSKQGGIYTEAFF
TGTGCCAGCAGCAAGCAGGGGGGAATCTACACTGAAGCTTTCTTT
>-|TRBJ1-1|-|TRBV5-4
CASSHPDYTEAFF
TGTGCCAGCAGCCACCCGGACTACACTGAAGCTTTCTTT
>-|TRBJ1-2|-|TRBV19
CASSHRDLANYGYTF
TGTGCCAGTAGCCATAGGGACTTAGCTAACTATGGCTACACCTTC
>once|TRBJ1-3|TRBD1|TRBV7-8
CASSFSTGESTIYF
TGTGCCAGCAGCTTCAGCACAGGGGAAAGCACCATATATTTT
>-|TRBJ2-3|-|TRBV10-3
CAISESGSGRTDTQYF
TGTGCCATCAGTGAGTCCGGGAGCGGTCGCACAGATACGCAGTATTTT
>-|TRBJ2-2|-|TRBV27
CASSSTGPGELFF
TGTGCCAGCAGTTCTACAGGACCCGGGGAGCTGTTTTTT
>once|TRBJ2-1|-|TRBV19
CASSTIRQFGNEQFF
TGTGCCAGTAGTACGATAAGACAGTTCGGCAATGAGCAGTTCTTC
>-|TRBJ1-5|-|TRBV15
CATSTPGGGNQPQHF
TGTGCCACCAGCACCCCGGGGGGTGGCAATCAGCCCCAGCATTTT
>-|TRBJ2-7|TRBD1|TRBV19
CASSIAASGTGFYEQYF
TGTGCCAGTAGTATAGCCGCCTCGGGGACAGGGTTCTACGAGCAGTACTTC
>-|TRBJ1-4|-|TRBV7-2
CASSLRGTSTNEKLFF
TGTGCCAGCAGCTTACGGGGGACTTCAACTAATGAAAAACTGTTTTTT
>-|TRBJ2-3|TRBD1|TRBV19
CASSTSTGGSDTQYF
TGTGCCAGTAGTACCTCAACAGGGGGCAGCGATACGCAGTATTTT
>-|TRBJ1-5|-|TRBV10-3
CAISESQLNQPQHF
TGTGCCATCAGTGAGTCACAATTAAATCAGCCCCAGCATTTT
>-|TRBJ1-3|-|TRBV30
CAYLTGVGNTIYF
TGTGCCTACCTGACAGGCGTTGGGAACACCATATATTTT
>-|TRBJ2-3|-|TRBV6-5
CASSRSTGTTDTQYF
TGTGCCAGCAGTCGAAGTACGGGAACCACAGATACGCAGTATTTT
>-|TRBJ2-2|TRBD2|TRBV28
CASSSLAGTSGSNTGELFF
TGTGCCAGCAGTTCCCTTGCCGGGACTAGCGGGTCGAACACCGGGGAGCTGTTTTTT
>-|TRBJ2-5|-|TRBV5-1
CASSLARVTETQYF
TGCGCCAGCAGCTTGGCCAGGGTAACGGAGACCCAGTACTTC
>-|TRBJ1-1|-|TRBV9
CASSVFGGVGNTEAFF
TGTGCCAGCAGCGTATTTGGGGGGGTCGGTAACACTGAAGCTTTCTTT
>once|TRBJ1-3|-|TRBV19
CASSIVQTFASPNTIYF
TGTGCCAGTAGTATAGTTCAGACATTCGCGAGTCCAAACACCATATATTTT
>once|TRBJ2-3|-|TRBV9
CASSFSLYQRPTDTQYF
TGTGCCAGCAGCTTTTCCTTGTACCAGCGGCCCACAGATACGCAGTATTTT
>-|TRBJ2-1|TRBD1|TRBV7-9
CASSSTDRGYNEQFF
TGTGCCAGCAGCTCTACGGACAGGGGCTACAATGAGCAGTTCTTC
>-|TRBJ1-1|-|TRBV28
CASSSTGTPNTEAFF
TGTGCCAGCTCCTCGACCGGGACACCGAACACTGAAGCTTTCTTT
>-|TRBJ1-5|TRBD1|TRBV10-2
CASSGRDRAQPQHF
TGCGCCAGCAGTGGGAGGGACAGGGCTCAGCCCCAGCATTTT
>-|TRBJ2-1|-|TRBV14
CASSQLLEGNEQFF
TGTGCCAGCAGCCAATTATTAGAGGGCAATGAGCAGTTCTTC
>-|TRBJ1-2|-|TRBV7-9
CASSLAAEANYGYTF
TGTGCCAGCAGCTTAGCGGCAGAAGCTAACTATGGCTACACCTTC
>few|TRBJ1-2|TRBD1|TRBV6-6
CASSPDRGYGYTF
TGTGCCAGCAGTCCCGACAGGGGGTATGGCTACACCTTC
>few|TRBJ2-2|TRBD2|TRBV27
CASGRGDYTGELFF
TGTGCCAGCGGCCGGGGGGACTACACCGGGGAGCTGTTTTTT
>-|TRBJ1-4|-|TRBV7-8
CASSRGTNEKLFF
TGTGCCAGCAGCAGGGGTACTAATGAAAAACTGTTTTTT
>-|TRBJ1-2|TRBD1|TRBV29-1
CSVQTGGGYTF
TGCAGCGTTCAGACAGGGGGAGGCTACACCTTC
>-|TRBJ2-2|-|TRBV5-1
CASSLVVFNTGELFF
TGCGCCAGCAGCTTGGTAGTATTCAATACCGGGGAGCTGTTTTTT
>-|TRBJ2-6|TRBD1|TRBV15
CATSTRTGLSGANVLTF
TGTGCCACCAGCACCCGGACAGGGCTCTCTGGGGCCAACGTCCTGACTTTC
>-|TRBJ1-2|-|TRBV5-1
CASSPGRGTENYGYTF
TGCGCCAGCAGCCCCGGGAGAGGTACAGAAAACTATGGCTACACCTTC
>-|TRBJ1-5|-|TRBV19
CASSGRANQPQHF
TGTGCCAGTAGTGGGCGGGCGAATCAGCCCCAGCATTTT
>few|TRBJ1-6|-|TRBV13
CASSLRVDNSPLHF
TGTGCCAGCAGCTTACGGGTAGATAATTCACCCCTCCACTTT
>-|TRBJ1-2|-|TRBV7-9
CSSSPQGYGYTF
TGTTCCAGCAGCCCCCAGGGCTATGGCTACACCTTC
>-|TRBJ1-5|TRBD1|TRBV7-9
CASSGQGGNQPQHF
TGTGCCAGCAGCGGACAGGGAGGGAATCAGCCCCAGCATTTT
>-|TRBJ1-2|-|TRBV19
CASTSSGEGLLGYTF
TGTGCCAGTACCTCCTCCGGAGAGGGACTTCTTGGCTACACCTTC